This T cell receptor beta chain was sequenced for a study of patients and donors after allogeneic stem cell transplantation. TCRdb analysed the RT-PCR reads with MiXCR anew, one entry per CDR3 protein. Altogether hundreds of thousands of distinct CDR3 sequences are present, roughly 14% being singletons, with the ten largest covering around 10%. The germline gives CDR1 SEHNR, CDR2 FQNEAQ (reference sequence). The CDR3 spans 15 residues. Unmatched junction bases numbered 5, after V lost 1 base and J lost 2 bases. The source of this sequence is a human donor who was either an allogeneic HSCT recipient or a stem cell or donor lymphocyte infusion donor (not recorded which). It is not recorded whose cells these are; they may come from a transplant donor. The chain is built from TRBV7-9 and TRBJ2-7, with TRBD1 matching 7 bases. The sequenced sample was blood, either unsorted or a sorted T cell fraction (not recorded which). Here the CDR3 reads CASSLEGAPTYEQYF. The DNA of the CDR3 is TGTGCCAGCAGCTTAGAGGGGGCCCCTACCTACGAGCAGTACTTC.